These T cell receptor beta chains were read from a single sample in a study of blood T cell repertoires in COVID-19. The data were produced by immunoSEQ multiplex PCR, yet TCRdb's version contains in-frame clones alone and is incomplete. The data hold fewer than 700,000 clones, with around nine tenths observed a single time. Source material: peripheral blood. The receptors here all came from a woman aged 45 to 65 with COVID-19, enrolled during active disease. Each CDR3 is given with its conserved first and last residue. D genes are given only for firm matches. Size tells how often a clone was seen (once, few, many) or the class of an expanded clone, and some rows leave it out.

J gene | D gene | V gene | clone size | CDR3 DNA | CDR3 protein
TRBJ1-1 | - | TRBV5-1 | - | TGCGCCAGCAGAAGTTTCTCAGGGCACCCTTTCTTT | CASRSFSGHPFF
TRBJ1-4 | TRBD1 | TRBV30 | - | TGTGCCTGGAGGCCGGGACAGCCTAATGAAAAACTGTTTTTT | CAWRPGQPNEKLFF
TRBJ2-3 | TRBD2 | TRBV6-6 | - | TGTGCCAGCAGTCGATTCCTGACTAGCGGGGGCACAGATACGCAGTATTTT | CASSRFLTSGGTDTQYF
TRBJ1-4 | - | TRBV5-1 | - | TGCGCCAGCAGCTGGGGGGGAGGTAATGAAAAACTGTTTTTT | CASSWGGGNEKLFF
TRBJ1-2 | TRBD1 | TRBV10-3 | - | TGTGCCATCATCGGACAGGGCTCCTATGGCTACACCTTC | CAIIGQGSYGYTF
TRBJ1-2 | - | TRBV19 | - | TGTGCCACCACGGCCGGGGGCTATGGCTACACCTTC | CATTAGGYGYTF
TRBJ1-5 | TRBD1 | TRBV19 | few | TGTGCCAGTAGTGCCGGGACAGGGTATAGCAATCAGCCCCAGCATTTT | CASSAGTGYSNQPQHF
TRBJ1-3 | TRBD1 | TRBV5-1 | - | TGCGCCAGCAGCTCAAAAGGACAGGGGACGGGAAACACCATATATTTT | CASSSKGQGTGNTIYF
TRBJ1-1 | - | TRBV14 | once | TGTGCCAGCAGCCAGGGCCTCACTGAAGCTTTCTTT | CASSQGLTEAFF
TRBJ2-7 | - | TRBV30 | - | TGTGCCTGGAGTCCTCTAGGACAGCCGTTCTACGAGCAGTACTTC | CAWSPLGQPFYEQYF
TRBJ1-2 | TRBD1 | TRBV11-2 | - | TGTGCCAGCAGCTGGGGGACAGGGGCGAACTATGGCTACACCTTC | CASSWGTGANYGYTF
TRBJ1-2 | TRBD1 | TRBV6-5 | once | TGTGCCAGCAGACCCGGGACAGGGTGGAATGGCTACACCTTC | CASRPGTGWNGYTF
TRBJ1-2 | - | TRBV24-1 | once | TGTGCCACCAGTGCTGAGGAAAACTATGGCTACACCTTC | CATSAEENYGYTF
TRBJ2-7 | - | TRBV5-1 | - | TGCGCCAGCAGCTTGGACGCGGGATCCTCCTACGAGCAGTACTTC | CASSLDAGSSYEQYF
TRBJ1-2 | - | TRBV4-2 | few | TGTGCCAGCAGTCAAACAGCGGGCGGTAACTATGGCTACACCTTC | CASSQTAGGNYGYTF
TRBJ2-7 | TRBD1 | TRBV5-5 | - | TGTGCCAGCAGCCGGGACAGGGAAGGATCCTACGAGCAGTACTTC | CASSRDREGSYEQYF
TRBJ2-7 | - | TRBV19 | - | TGTGCCAGTAGTTCCCAGACATTTTCCTACGAGCAGTACTTC | CASSSQTFSYEQYF
TRBJ1-2 | TRBD1 | TRBV28 | - | TGTGCCAGCGGCCTGGGACAGGGCTGGGGCTACACCTTC | CASGLGQGWGYTF
TRBJ1-4 | - | TRBV6-1 | - | TGTGCCAGCAGTGATGTGCGGCAGCTGTTTTTT | CASSDVRQLFF
TRBJ2-7 | - | TRBV5-4 | - | TGTGCCAGCAGCTTGGGGGAGGCGTACGAGCAGTACTTC | CASSLGEAYEQYF
TRBJ2-1 | TRBD2 | TRBV2 | - | TGTGCCAGCAGGGAAGGGACTAGTGCCAATGAGCAGTTCTTC | CASREGTSANEQFF
TRBJ1-1 | TRBD1 | TRBV3-1/TRBV3-2 | - | TGTGCCAGCAGCTTTACCGGGACAGGTGAAGAAGCTTTCTTT | CASSFTGTGEEAFF
TRBJ1-1 | TRBD1 | TRBV12-3/TRBV12-4 | once | TGTGCCAGCGGGGACAGAGAAAACACTGAAGCTTTCTTT | CASGDRENTEAFF
TRBJ2-2 | TRBD1 | TRBV5-6 | - | TGTGCCAGCAGCCTGCGGGGACAGGGAAACACCGGGGAGCTGTTTTTT | CASSLRGQGNTGELFF
TRBJ2-3 | - | TRBV5-4 | - | TGTGCCAGCAGCTTTCCAGGAGGTACGCAGTATTTT | CASSFPGGTQYF
TRBJ1-6 | - | TRBV9 | - | TGTGCCAGCAGCTTTGGACAGTTTAATTCACCCCTCCACTTT | CASSFGQFNSPLHF
TRBJ1-2 | TRBD1 | TRBV29-1 | - | TGCAGCGCCGGACAGGGCAATGGAGGCTACACCTTC | CSAGQGNGGYTF
TRBJ2-5 | TRBD1 | TRBV6-5 | - | TGTGCCAGCAGGCGGACAGGGCAAGGGGGGACCCAGTACTTC | CASRRTGQGGTQYF
TRBJ2-7 | TRBD1 | TRBV5-5 | - | TGTGCCAGCAGCCCGGGACAGGGAATATACGAGCAGTACTTC | CASSPGQGIYEQYF
TRBJ1-2 | - | TRBV6-5 | - | TGTGCCAGCAGGAGTCCTTTGCGTGGCTACACCTTC | CASRSPLRGYTF
TRBJ1-4 | TRBD1 | TRBV30 | - | TGTGCCTGGGGGACAGGGCCGAATGAAAAACTGTTTTTT | CAWGTGPNEKLFF
TRBJ1-5 | TRBD1 | TRBV30 | once | TGTGCCTGGAGCCTCTGGGACAGGGAACCCAATCAGCCCCAGCATTTT | CAWSLWDREPNQPQHF
TRBJ1-1 | - | TRBV5-1 | - | TGCGCCAGCAGCTTGGTAGGGGCGCCAACTGAAGCTTTCTTT | CASSLVGAPTEAFF
TRBJ2-7 | TRBD1 | TRBV28 | few | TGTGCCAGTATGCAACAGGGGTATAACTACGAGCAGTACTTC | CASMQQGYNYEQYF
TRBJ1-5 | TRBD1 | TRBV7-4 | - | TGTGCCAGCAGTCGGGACAGGGAAGATCAGCCCCAGCATTTT | CASSRDREDQPQHF